Listed here are 7 T cell receptor beta chains from one sample, sequenced in a study of technical replicates of blood from four donors. The data were produced by immunoSEQ multiplex PCR, yet TCRdb's version contains in-frame clones alone and is incomplete. The profile shows approximately 97,000 clones, approximately 96% of them singletons. The sample comprised T cells isolated from PBMCs. The receptors were gathered from a human donor in good health.

The genes are TRBV9 and TRBJ2-1, with D tentatively TRBD2 (5 bases). The V end was cut by 0 bases, the J end by 3 bases, with 7 bases between. CDR3 length: 14 amino acids. Germline CDR1 is SGDLS and CDR2 is YYNGEE. The DNA of the CDR3 is TGTGCCAGCAGCGTAGAAGGACTCTACAATGAGCAGTTCTTC. Residues: CASSVEGLYNEQFF.

The CDR3 is CASRLALRERRELFF. The CDR3 DNA sequence: TGTGCAAGTCGCTTAGCGCTGCGGGAGAGGCGGGAGCTGTTTTTT. The genes are TRBV12-2 and TRBJ2-2; the table calls TRBD2, which could not be checked here. TRBV12-2 is given as a pseudogene. CDR3 length: 15 amino acids.

The V call is TRBV27, the J call TRBJ1-2, with a tentative D call TRBD1 (6 bases). There are 13 residues in the CDR3. In germline, CDR1 is MNHEY, CDR2 SMNVEV (reference sequence). The V end was cut by 1 base, the J end by 5 bases, with 8 bases between. The CDR3 DNA is TGTGCCAGCAGTTTATACAGGGATTATGGCTACACCTTC. Translating it yields CASSLYRDYGYTF.

This sequence joins TRBV19 and TRBJ2-5; possible D gene TRBD1, 6 bases. Germline assignment: CDR1 LNHDA and CDR2 SQIVND (reference sequence). The CDR3 covers 14 residues. Trimming removed 2 bases at V and 4 bases at J, with 11 bases between. DNA of the CDR3: TGTGCCAGTAGTATAACAGGGTCTGGAGAGACCCAGTACTTC. This translates into CASSITGSGETQYF.

The chain is built from TRBV9 and TRBJ2-7; TRBD2 matches 9 bases. V was pared by 4 bases and J by 5 bases, with 10 bases of the junction left unmatched. Germline V gene lookup returns CDR1 SGDLS and CDR2 YYNGEE. The CDR3 extends over 15 amino acids. CDR3 sequence: CASSPLAGSHDEQYF. For the CDR3, the DNA is TGTGCCAGCAGCCCCCTAGCGGGATCCCATGACGAGCAGTACTTC.

The rearrangement links TRBV4-2 to TRBJ2-3, with 8 bases identical to TRBD2. This CDR3 region has 14 residues. V lost 6 bases to trimming and J lost 5 bases; unmatched junction nucleotides: 7. Germline-derived CDR1 and CDR2 are LGHNA and YNFKEQ. CDR3 protein: CASREGLGGDTQYF. As DNA, the CDR3 is TGTGCCAGCAGGGAGGGACTAGGAGGAGATACGCAGTATTTT.

The genes are TRBV27 and TRBJ2-7; D is possibly TRBD1 (5 bases). This CDR3 is built from 13 residues. Germline CDR1 is MNHEY and CDR2 is SMNVEV (reference sequence). V lost 7 bases and J 0 bases, leaving 10 bases between the germline ends. For the CDR3, the DNA is TGTGCCAGCAACAGGCTGGACTCCTACGAGCAGTACTTC. This gives the protein CASNRLDSYEQYF.